This paragraph covers one T cell receptor (beta chain) sequence. Its antigen is unidentified. The CDR3 spans 14 residues. From germline, CDR1 is MNHEY and CDR2 SVGAGI. V was pared by 2 bases and J by 7 bases, with 15 bases between. CD45RA+ naive and CD45RA-negative memory subsets were separated from CD4+ cells. This sample is drawn from a study of shared clonotypes between healthy human individuals. Assay used: immunoSEQ multiplex PCR; TCRdb lists only in-frame clones, some missing. The repertoire holds over 2 million clones, around 93% seen once, with 0.37% in the top ten. Study results and caveats: Collection of samples was limited to blood; tissue repertoires likely differ. It was observed that roughly 5% of naive CD4 clonotypes were shared across several donors.

The sequence was obtained from a man between 18 and 35 years old in good health. Some clones in this sample may be carry-over from other donors' samples. The sequenced sample was naive CD4+ T cells from PBMCs. Subset of the sample: CD45RA+ positively selected. The chain joins TRBV6-5 to TRBJ2-7; TRBD1 is a possible D gene (6 bases). The chain's CDR3 is CASSYPGAPLEQYF. CDR3 nucleotides: TGTGCCAGCAGTTACCCAGGGGCCCCCTTAGAGCAGTACTTC.